The 21 T cell receptor beta chains below all came from one sample that was sequenced in a study of Graves' ophthalmopathy and Graves' hyperthyroidism. Beta-chain TCR CDR3 regions were amplified from RNA transcripts. The authors performed first-round RT-PCR with HTBI primers and then a second-round multiplex PCR. TCRdb processed the multiplex PCR reads anew with MiXCR; each CDR3 protein has one entry. The sample has approximately 500,000 distinct CDR3 sequences; around 14% are singletons. Sequencing was performed on blood. The receptors derive from a woman in her twenties or thirties with Graves' ophthalmopathy.

This clonotype appeared a few times. This sequence joins TRBV9 and TRBJ2-7; 8 positions agree with TRBD2. Germline lookup yields CDR1 SGDLS and CDR2 YYNGEE. This CDR3 spans 14 amino acids. V was pared by 0 bases and J by 2 bases, with 1 base of the junction left unmatched. DNA of the CDR3: TGTGCCAGCAGCGTAGGCGGGAGGCCCTACGAGCAGTACTTC. Translation gives CASSVGGRPYEQYF.

This clonotype was observed at least ten times. The CDR3, as DNA: TGTGCCAGCAGTTCCCGCGGGACAGGGGTCGAGCAGTACTTC. Translation: CASSSRGTGVEQYF. The chain has TRBV27 and TRBJ2-7, with TRBD1 matching 10 bases. There are 14 residues in the CDR3. Germline loops: CDR1 MNHEY, CDR2 SMNVEV (reference sequence). The ends lost 4 bases at V and 6 bases at J; junction bases unmatched: 6.

There are many counts of this clonotype. J is TRBJ1-2 and V is TRBV27; maybe TRBD1 (6 bases). This CDR3 comprises 13 residues. Germline V gene sequence: CDR1 MNHEY, CDR2 SMNVEV (reference sequence). Trimming cost V 7 bases and J 8 bases, with 17 bases left between them. The CDR3 is CASKGGGAQGYTF. CDR3 nucleotide sequence: TGTGCCAGCAAAGGAGGGGGGGCGCAAGGCTACACCTTC.

This clonotype showed up many times. The chain links TRBV6-1 to TRBJ1-5, with no clear D. The germline V and J ends were trimmed by 0 bases and 0 bases, with 9 bases remaining between them. Germline V gene lookup returns CDR1 MNHNS and CDR2 SASEGT. The CDR3 covers 16 residues. CDR3 loop: CASSEARMYSNQPQHF. The CDR3 nucleotides read TGTGCCAGCAGTGAAGCCCGGATGTATAGCAATCAGCCCCAGCATTTT.

This clonotype was counted ten times or more. The rearrangement uses TRBV27 and TRBJ2-4, with 12 bases aligning to TRBD2. CDR1 and CDR2 from the germline V gene are MNHEY and SMNVEV (reference sequence). V gave up 5 bases and J gave up 7 bases; unmatched junction bases: 6. CDR3 size: 15 residues. This CDR3 reads CASSLRTSGRNIQYF. The CDR3 DNA reads TGTGCCAGCAGTCTCCGTACTAGCGGGAGGAACATTCAGTACTTC.

This clonotype has a handful of counts. In this CDR3 the conserved last residue, phenylalanine or tryptophan, is missing, so a read error is likely. The chain joins TRBV6-1 to TRBJ2-1; weak D call: TRBD1 (5 bases). CDR3 length equals 14 residues. V lost 5 bases to trimming and J lost 2 bases, with 10 bases between them. Germline CDR1 is MNHNS and CDR2 is SASEGT. Here the CDR3 reads CASSPRQPYNEQFL. DNA of the CDR3: TGTGCCAGCAGTCCCCGACAGCCCTACAATGAGCAGTTCCTC.

This clonotype was found many times. Germline is not matched at one junction end, which may reflect a read error. The V call is TRBV19, the J call TRBJ2-5; D remains ambiguous. The CDR3 sequence is 13 residues long. The germline V gene encodes CDR1 LNHDA and CDR2 SQIVND (reference sequence). The CDR3 DNA is TGTGCCAGTAGTTTAGACTTCGGGGAGACCCAGTACTTC. Its protein product is CASSLDFGETQYF. The full variable domain, rest sourced from reference TRBV19 and TRBJ2-5, is DGGITQSPKYLFRKEGQNVTLSCEQNLNHDAMYWYRQDPGQGLRLIYYSQIVNDFQKGDIAEGYSVSREKKESFPLTVTSAQKNPTAFYLCASSLDFGETQYFGPGTRLLVL.

On this clonotype itself: It may be a read error: a sequence one base away is much more abundant. The CDR3 reads CASNLFGTQYF. CDR3 bases: TGTGCCAGCAACTTGTTTGGGACCCAGTACTTC. The V gene is TRBV5-6, the J gene TRBJ2-5; no clear D. From germline, CDR1 is SGHDT and CDR2 YYEEEE. The CDR3 is 11 residues long.

Comments on this clonotype: A much larger clone lies one base from this, so it may be a read error. J is TRBJ1-2 and V is TRBV9; TRBD1 aligns across 8 bases. The CDR3 is made up of 16 amino acids. Germline CDR1 reads SGDLS; CDR2 reads YYNGEE. The CDR3 protein is CASSARDRLNPYGCTF. The CDR3 region has the DNA TGTGCCAGCAGCGCCCGGGACAGGCTTAACCCGTATGGCTGCACCTTC.

This clonotype was recorded a few times. The chain uses TRBV6-5 and TRBJ2-2; 10 nucleotides align to TRBD2. After removal of 0 bases from V and 6 bases from J, the junction contained 4 bases not matched to a gene. CDR1 and CDR2 from the germline V gene are MNHEY and SVGAGI. This CDR3 has 16 amino acids. CDR3 DNA sequence: TGTGCCAGCAGTTACTCTAGCGGGGGGCCGTCCGGGGAGCTGTTTTTT. Translated: CASSYSSGGPSGELFF.

This clonotype showed up many times. The chain couples TRBV6-1 to TRBJ2-7; D is perhaps TRBD1 (5 bases). The germline V and J ends were trimmed by 6 bases and 3 bases, with 18 bases remaining between them. CDR3 size: 15 residues. Germline values: CDR1 MNHNS, CDR2 SASEGT. CDR3 sequence reads: CASRKPLGHLYEQYF. DNA for the CDR3: TGTGCCAGCAGGAAACCTTTAGGACACCTCTACGAGCAGTACTTC.

This clonotype has at least ten counts. This rearrangement joins TRBV27 to TRBJ2-3; 9 nucleotides line up with TRBD2. Germline assignment: CDR1 MNHEY and CDR2 SMNVEV (reference sequence). The CDR3 is 14 amino acids. The ends lost 7 bases at V and 4 bases at J; junction bases unmatched: 6. CDR3 region: CASTSSGSADTQYF. CDR3 DNA: TGTGCCAGCACCAGTAGCGGGAGTGCAGATACGCAGTATTTT.

This clonotype showed up many times. The chain couples TRBV6-5 to TRBJ2-7; D is tentatively TRBD1 or TRBD2 (5 bases each). Germline V gene lookup returns CDR1 MNHEY and CDR2 SVGAGI. The CDR3 extends over 13 amino acids. V was clipped by 0 bases and J by 5 bases, with 8 bases between them. The CDR3 DNA follows: TGTGCCAGCAGTTACTCGGGGGAAAACGAGCAGTACTTC. The encoded protein is CASSYSGENEQYF.

This clonotype was found many times. This chain links TRBV6-5 with TRBJ1-5; D perhaps matches TRBD1 (5 bases). The germline gives CDR1 MNHEY, CDR2 SVGAGI. Trimming pared 4 bases from V and 7 bases from J, leaving 11 bases between. The CDR3 is 13 residues long. The CDR3 DNA reads TGTGCCAGCAGTTTAAGGGGTATCCAGCCCCAGCATTTT. Translating it yields CASSLRGIQPQHF.

V gene TRBV6-1 combines with J gene TRBJ1-6; D is unclear. V was shortened by 7 bases and J by 7 bases, with 11 bases between the two germline ends. CDR3 size: 13 residues. CDR1 and CDR2 from the germline V gene are MNHNS and SASEGT. CDR3 region: CASTRAENSPLHF. The CDR3 nucleotides read TGTGCCAGCACTAGGGCGGAGAATTCACCCCTCCACTTT.

This clonotype was counted at least ten times. The chain employs TRBV6-1 and TRBJ1-5; unclear D gene. Per the germline V gene, CDR1 is MNHNS and CDR2 is SASEGT. The V and J ends lost 4 bases and 0 bases respectively, with 10 bases between them. The CDR3 spans 15 residues. The CDR3 protein is CASSGGSYSNQPQHF. The CDR3 DNA sequence: TGTGCCAGCAGTGGCGGATCATATAGCAATCAGCCCCAGCATTTT.

This clonotype has just a few counts. The V gene is TRBV28, the J gene TRBJ2-5; D is unclear. This CDR3 spans 15 amino acids. Germline assignment: CDR1 MDHEN and CDR2 SYDVKM. Trimming pared 8 bases from V and 1 base from J, leaving 17 bases between. The CDR3 DNA sequence: TGTGCCAGCGGCGCAAGAAGGGCCTTCCAAGAGACCCAGTACTTC. Residues: CASGARRAFQETQYF.

Ten or more counts support this clonotype. J is TRBJ2-5 and V is TRBV15; D ambiguous. The CDR3 totals 13 residues. Deletions cut 6 bases from V and 3 bases from J, with 11 bases between. Germline V gives CDR1 LNHNV, CDR2 YYDKDF (reference sequence). CDR3 loop: CATRRGIEETQYF. CDR3 bases: TGTGCCACCAGACGTGGCATAGAAGAGACCCAGTACTTC.

This clonotype was counted only a few times. J is TRBJ2-7 and V is TRBV13; 13 bases are shared with TRBD2. The V and J ends lost 5 bases and 3 bases, in that order; junction bases with no gene match: 13. The CDR3 covers 18 residues. Germline values: CDR1 PRHDT, CDR2 FYEKMQ (reference sequence). CDR3 sequence (DNA): TGTGCCAGCAGCGGGGGGACTAGCGGGAAATTTTCGTTCTACGAGCAGTACTTC. Its protein product is CASSGGTSGKFSFYEQYF.

This clonotype was counted at least ten times. V usage is TRBV28 and J usage is TRBJ1-5; the D is unclear. V was clipped by 6 bases and J by 1 base, with 10 bases between them. This CDR3 has 14 amino acids. Germline V gene lookup returns CDR1 MDHEN and CDR2 SYDVKM. Here the CDR3 DNA reads TGTGCCAGCAGCTTAGGGCAGAGCAATCAGCCCCAGCATTTT. It specifies CASSLGQSNQPQHF.

This clonotype has more than one count but fewer than ten. The chain recombines TRBV18 with TRBJ2-7; 9 nucleotides line up with TRBD1. CDR1 KGHSH and CDR2 LQKENI come from the germline V gene. The CDR3 sequence is 14 residues long. Trimming took 2 bases from V and 4 from J; bases not matched to a gene: 3. DNA of the CDR3: TGTGCCAGCTCACCAGGGACAGGGCAATACGAGCAGTACTTC. It is translated as CASSPGTGQYEQYF.